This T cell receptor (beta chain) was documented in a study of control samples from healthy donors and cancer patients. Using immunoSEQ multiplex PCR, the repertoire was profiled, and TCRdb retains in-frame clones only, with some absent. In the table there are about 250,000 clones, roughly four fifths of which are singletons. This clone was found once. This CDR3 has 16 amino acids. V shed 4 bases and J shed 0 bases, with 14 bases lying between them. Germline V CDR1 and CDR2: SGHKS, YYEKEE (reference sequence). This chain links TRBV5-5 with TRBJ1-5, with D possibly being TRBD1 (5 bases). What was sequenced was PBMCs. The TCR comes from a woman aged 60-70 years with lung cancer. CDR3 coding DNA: TGTGCCAGCAGCCCAGGGACGGGATATAGCAATCAGCCCCAGCATTTT. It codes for CASSPGTGYSNQPQHF.